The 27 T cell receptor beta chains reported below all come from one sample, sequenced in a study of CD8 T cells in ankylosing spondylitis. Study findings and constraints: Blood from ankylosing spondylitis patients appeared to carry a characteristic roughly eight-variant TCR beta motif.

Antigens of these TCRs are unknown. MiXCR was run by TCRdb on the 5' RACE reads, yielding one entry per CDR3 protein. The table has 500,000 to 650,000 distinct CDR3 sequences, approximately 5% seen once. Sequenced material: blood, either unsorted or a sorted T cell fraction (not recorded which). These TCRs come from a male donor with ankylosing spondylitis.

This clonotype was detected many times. This chain's CDR3 is CASSFAVGEKLFF. In nucleotides, the CDR3 is TGTGCCAGCAGCTTTGCGGTCGGTGAAAAACTGTTTTTT. The V gene is TRBV7-2, the J gene TRBJ1-4; D uncertain. The V gene's germline CDR1 is SGHTA and CDR2 FQGNSA. Deletions cut 3 bases from V and 7 bases from J, with 9 bases between. The CDR3 totals 13 residues.

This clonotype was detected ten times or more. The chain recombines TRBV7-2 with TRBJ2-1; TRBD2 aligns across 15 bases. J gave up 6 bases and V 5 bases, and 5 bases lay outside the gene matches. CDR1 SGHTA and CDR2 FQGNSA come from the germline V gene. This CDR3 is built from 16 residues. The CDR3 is CASSIWTSGGGNEQFF. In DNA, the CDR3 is TGTGCCAGCAGCATCTGGACTAGCGGGGGGGGCAATGAGCAGTTCTTC.

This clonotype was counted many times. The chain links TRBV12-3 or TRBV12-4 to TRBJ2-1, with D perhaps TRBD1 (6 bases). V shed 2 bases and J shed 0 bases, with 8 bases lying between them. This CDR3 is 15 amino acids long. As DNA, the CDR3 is TGTGCCAGCAGTTTAACAGGGAGCTCCTACAATGAGCAGTTCTTC. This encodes CASSLTGSSYNEQFF.

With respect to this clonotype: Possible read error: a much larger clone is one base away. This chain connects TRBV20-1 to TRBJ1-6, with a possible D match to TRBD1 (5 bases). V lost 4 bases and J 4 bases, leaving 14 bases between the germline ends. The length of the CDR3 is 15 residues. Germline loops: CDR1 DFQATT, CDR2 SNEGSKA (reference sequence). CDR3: CSANKDTYYNSPLHF. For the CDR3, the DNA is TGCAGTGCTAACAAGGACACATATTATAATTCACCCCTCCACTTT.

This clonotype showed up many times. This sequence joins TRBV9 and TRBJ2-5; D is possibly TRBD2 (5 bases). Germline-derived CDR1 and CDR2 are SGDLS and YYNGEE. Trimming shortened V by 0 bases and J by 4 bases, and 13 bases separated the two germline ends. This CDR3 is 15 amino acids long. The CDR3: CASSVGTSLAETQYF. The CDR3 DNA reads TGTGCCAGCAGCGTAGGGACTTCCTTGGCAGAGACCCAGTACTTC. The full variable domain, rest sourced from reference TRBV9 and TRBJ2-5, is DSGVTQTPKHLITATGQRVTLRCSPRSGDLSVYWYQQSLDQGLQFLIQYYNGEERAKGNILERFSAQQFPDLHSELNLSSLELGDSALYFCASSVGTSLAETQYFGPGTRLLVL.

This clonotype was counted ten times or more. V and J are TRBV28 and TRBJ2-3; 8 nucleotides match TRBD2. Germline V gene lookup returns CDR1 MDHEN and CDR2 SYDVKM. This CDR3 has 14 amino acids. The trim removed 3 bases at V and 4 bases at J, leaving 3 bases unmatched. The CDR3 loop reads CASSFKREPDTQYF. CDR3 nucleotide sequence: TGTGCCAGCAGTTTTAAGCGGGAGCCAGATACGCAGTATTTT. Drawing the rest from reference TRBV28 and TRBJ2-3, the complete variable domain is DVKVTQSSRYLVKRTGEKVFLECVQDMDHENMFWYRQDPGLGLRLIYFSYDVKMKEKGDIPEGYSVSREKKERFSLILESASTNQTSMYLCASSFKREPDTQYFGPGTRLTVL.

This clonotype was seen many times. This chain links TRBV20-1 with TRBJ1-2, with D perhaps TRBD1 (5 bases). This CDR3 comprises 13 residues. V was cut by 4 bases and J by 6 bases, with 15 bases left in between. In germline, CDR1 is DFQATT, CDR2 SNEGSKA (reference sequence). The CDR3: CSATPGREDGYTF. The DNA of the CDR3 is TGCAGTGCTACCCCGGGCAGGGAGGATGGCTACACCTTC.

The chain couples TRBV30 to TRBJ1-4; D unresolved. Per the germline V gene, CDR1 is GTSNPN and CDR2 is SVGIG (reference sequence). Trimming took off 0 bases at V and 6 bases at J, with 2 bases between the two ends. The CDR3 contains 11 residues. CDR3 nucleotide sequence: TGTGCCTGGAGTGTCGATGAAAAACTGTTTTTT. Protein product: CAWSVDEKLFF.

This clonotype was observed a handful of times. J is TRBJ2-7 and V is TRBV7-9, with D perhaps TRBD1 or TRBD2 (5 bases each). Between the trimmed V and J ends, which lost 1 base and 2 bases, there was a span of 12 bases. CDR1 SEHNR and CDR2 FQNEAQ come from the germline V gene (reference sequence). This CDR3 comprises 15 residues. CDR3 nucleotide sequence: TGTGCCAGCAGCTTAGGGTCGGGGCCCGCCTACGAGCAGTACTTC. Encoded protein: CASSLGSGPAYEQYF.

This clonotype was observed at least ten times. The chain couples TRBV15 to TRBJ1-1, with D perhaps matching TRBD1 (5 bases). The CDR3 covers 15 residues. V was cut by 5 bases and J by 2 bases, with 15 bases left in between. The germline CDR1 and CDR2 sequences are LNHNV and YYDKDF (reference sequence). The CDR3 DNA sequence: TGTGCCACCAGCCGCCGGGGGTCCTTAAACACTGAAGCTTTCTTT. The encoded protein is CATSRRGSLNTEAFF.

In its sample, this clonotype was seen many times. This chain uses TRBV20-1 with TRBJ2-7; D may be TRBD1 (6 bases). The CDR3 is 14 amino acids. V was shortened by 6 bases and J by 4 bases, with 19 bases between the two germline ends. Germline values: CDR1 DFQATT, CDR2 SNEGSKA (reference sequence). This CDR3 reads CSARGPGQRYEQYF. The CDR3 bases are TGCAGTGCCAGGGGACCGGGCCAAAGATACGAGCAGTACTTC.

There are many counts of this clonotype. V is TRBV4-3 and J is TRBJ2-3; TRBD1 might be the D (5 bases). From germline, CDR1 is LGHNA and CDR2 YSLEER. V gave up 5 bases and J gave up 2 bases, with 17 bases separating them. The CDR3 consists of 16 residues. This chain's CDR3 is CASSVTDKRNTDTQYF. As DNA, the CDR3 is TGCGCCAGCAGCGTGACAGATAAAAGAAACACAGATACGCAGTATTTT.

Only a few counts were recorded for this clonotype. CDR3 in DNA: TGCGCCAGCAGAATCCGGGACCCAGATGGCTACACCTTC. This translates into CASRIRDPDGYTF. The genes are TRBV5-1 and TRBJ1-2; possibly TRBD1 for D (5 bases). Germline CDR1 is SGHRS and CDR2 is YFSETQ. The V end was cut by 5 bases, the J end by 6 bases, with 14 bases between. This CDR3 spans 13 amino acids.

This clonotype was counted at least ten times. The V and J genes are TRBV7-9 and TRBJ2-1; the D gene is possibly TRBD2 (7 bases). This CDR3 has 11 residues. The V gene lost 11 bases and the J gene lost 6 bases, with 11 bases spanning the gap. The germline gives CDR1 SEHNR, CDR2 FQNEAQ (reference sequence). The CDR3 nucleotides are TGTGCCCCAAGGGGGGGCAATGAGCAGTTCTTC. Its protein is CAPRGGNEQFF.

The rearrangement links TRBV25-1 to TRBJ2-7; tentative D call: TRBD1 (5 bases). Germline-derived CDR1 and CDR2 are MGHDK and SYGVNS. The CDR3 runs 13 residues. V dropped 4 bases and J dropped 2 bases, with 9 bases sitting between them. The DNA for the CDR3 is TGTGCCAGCAGTGCAAGGGGTACCTACGAGCAGTACTTC. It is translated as CASSARGTYEQYF.

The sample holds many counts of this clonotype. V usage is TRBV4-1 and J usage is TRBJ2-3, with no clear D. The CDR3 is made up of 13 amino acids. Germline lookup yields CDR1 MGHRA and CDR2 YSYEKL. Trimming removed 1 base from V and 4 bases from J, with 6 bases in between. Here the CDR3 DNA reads TGCGCCAGCAGCCAAGGATTGTCAGATACGCAGTATTTT. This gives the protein CASSQGLSDTQYF.

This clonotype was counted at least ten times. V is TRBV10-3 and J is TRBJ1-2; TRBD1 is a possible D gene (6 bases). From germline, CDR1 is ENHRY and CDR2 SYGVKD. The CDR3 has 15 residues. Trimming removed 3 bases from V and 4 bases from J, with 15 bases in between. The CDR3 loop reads CAISDLGTSFYGYTF. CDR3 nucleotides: TGTGCCATCAGTGACCTTGGGACATCATTCTATGGCTACACCTTC.

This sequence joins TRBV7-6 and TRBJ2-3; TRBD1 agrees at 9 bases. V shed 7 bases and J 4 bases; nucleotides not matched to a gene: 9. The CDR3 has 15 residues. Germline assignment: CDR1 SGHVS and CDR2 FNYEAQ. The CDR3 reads CASTSDRGPSDTQYF. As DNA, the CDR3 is TGTGCCAGCACCTCGGACAGGGGACCCTCAGATACGCAGTATTTT.

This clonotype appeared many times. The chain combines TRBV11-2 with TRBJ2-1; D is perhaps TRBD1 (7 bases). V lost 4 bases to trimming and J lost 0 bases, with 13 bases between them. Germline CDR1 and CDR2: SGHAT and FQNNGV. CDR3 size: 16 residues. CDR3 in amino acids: CASSSRGESSYNEQFF. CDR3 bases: TGTGCCAGCAGCTCCAGGGGGGAGAGCTCCTACAATGAGCAGTTCTTC.

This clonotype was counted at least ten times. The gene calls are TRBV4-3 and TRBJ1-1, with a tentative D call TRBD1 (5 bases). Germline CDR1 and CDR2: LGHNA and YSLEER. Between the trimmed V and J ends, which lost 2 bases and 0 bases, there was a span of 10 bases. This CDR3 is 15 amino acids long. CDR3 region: CASSQFADMNTEAFF. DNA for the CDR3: TGCGCCAGCAGCCAATTCGCGGACATGAACACTGAAGCTTTCTTT.

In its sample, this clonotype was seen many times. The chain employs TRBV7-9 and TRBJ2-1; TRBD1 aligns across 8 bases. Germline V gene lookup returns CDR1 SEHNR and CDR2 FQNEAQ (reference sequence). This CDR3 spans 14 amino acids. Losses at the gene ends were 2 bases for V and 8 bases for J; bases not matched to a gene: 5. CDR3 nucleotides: TGTGCCAGCAGCTTAACGAGACAGGGGTATGAGCAGTTCTTC. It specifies CASSLTRQGYEQFF.

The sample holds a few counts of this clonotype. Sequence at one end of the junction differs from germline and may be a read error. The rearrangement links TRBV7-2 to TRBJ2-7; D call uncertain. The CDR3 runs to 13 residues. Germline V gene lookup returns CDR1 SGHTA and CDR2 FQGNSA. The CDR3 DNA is TGTGCCAGCAGCTCGGTAATAGGGCCGCATCAAGACTTC. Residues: CASSSVIGPHQDF.

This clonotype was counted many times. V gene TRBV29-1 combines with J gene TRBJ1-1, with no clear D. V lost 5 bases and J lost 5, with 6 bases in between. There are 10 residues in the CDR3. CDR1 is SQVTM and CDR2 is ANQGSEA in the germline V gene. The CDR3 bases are TGCAGCGTTTTAGAGACTGAAGCTTTCTTT. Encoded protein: CSVLETEAFF.

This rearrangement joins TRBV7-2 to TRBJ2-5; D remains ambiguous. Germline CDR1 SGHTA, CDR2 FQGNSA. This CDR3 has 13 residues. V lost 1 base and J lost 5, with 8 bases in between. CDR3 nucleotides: TGTGCCAGCAGCTTAGGCACCCTCGAGACCCAGTACTTC. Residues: CASSLGTLETQYF. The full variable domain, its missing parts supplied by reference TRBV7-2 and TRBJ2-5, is GAGVSQSPSNKVTEKGKDVELRCDPISGHTALYWYRQSLGQGLEFLIYFQGNSAPDKSGLPSDRFSAERTGGSVSTLTIQRTQQEDSAVYLCASSLGTLETQYFGPGTRLLVL.

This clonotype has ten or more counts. This CDR3 reads CSASRQLIYNEQFF. DNA for the CDR3: TGCAGTGCTAGTCGACAGCTAATTTACAATGAGCAGTTCTTC. V and J are TRBV20-1 and TRBJ2-1, with D maybe TRBD1 (5 bases). The ends were cut back, 3 bases at V and 4 bases at J, with 13 bases in the middle. The CDR3 has 14 residues. The germline CDR1 and CDR2 sequences are DFQATT and SNEGSKA (reference sequence).

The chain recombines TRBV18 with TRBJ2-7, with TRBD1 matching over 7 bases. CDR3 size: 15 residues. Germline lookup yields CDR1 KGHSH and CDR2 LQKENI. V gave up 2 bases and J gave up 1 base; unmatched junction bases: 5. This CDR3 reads CASSPSRTGSYEQYF. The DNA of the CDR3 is TGTGCCAGCTCACCATCCAGGACAGGTTCCTACGAGCAGTACTTC.

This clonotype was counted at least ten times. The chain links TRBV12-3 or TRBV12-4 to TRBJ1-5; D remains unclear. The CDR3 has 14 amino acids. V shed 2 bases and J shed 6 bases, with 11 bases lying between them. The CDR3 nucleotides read TGTGCCAGCAGTTTATACCTTGACGGTCAGCCCCAGCATTTT. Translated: CASSLYLDGQPQHF.